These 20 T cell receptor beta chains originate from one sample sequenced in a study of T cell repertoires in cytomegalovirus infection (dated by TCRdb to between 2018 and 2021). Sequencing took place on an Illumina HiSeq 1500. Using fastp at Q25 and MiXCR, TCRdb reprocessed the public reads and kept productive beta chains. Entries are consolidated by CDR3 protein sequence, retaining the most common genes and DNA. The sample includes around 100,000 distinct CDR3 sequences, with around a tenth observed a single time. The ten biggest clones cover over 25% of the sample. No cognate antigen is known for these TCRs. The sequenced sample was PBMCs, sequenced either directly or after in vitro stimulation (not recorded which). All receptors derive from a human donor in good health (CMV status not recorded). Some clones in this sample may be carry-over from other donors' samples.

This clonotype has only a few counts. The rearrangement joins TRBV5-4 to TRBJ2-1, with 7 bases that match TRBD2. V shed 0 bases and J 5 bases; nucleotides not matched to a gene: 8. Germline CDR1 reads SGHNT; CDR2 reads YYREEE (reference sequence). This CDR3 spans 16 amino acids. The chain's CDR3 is CASSLEAGKPDNEQFF. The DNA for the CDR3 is TGTGCCAGCAGCTTGGAAGCGGGGAAACCCGACAATGAGCAGTTCTTC.

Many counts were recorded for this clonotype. The CDR3 DNA reads TGTGCCAGCAGCTTGGGTGGGAGGGCCCGGGGTAGCACAGATACGCAGTATTTT. Translation: CASSLGGRARGSTDTQYF. The V and J genes are TRBV7-2 and TRBJ2-3; the match to TRBD2 covers 7 bases. The germline V gene encodes CDR1 SGHTA and CDR2 FQGNSA. The junction had 12 bases not matched to a gene; V was cut back by 3 bases and J by 0 bases. The CDR3 runs 18 residues.

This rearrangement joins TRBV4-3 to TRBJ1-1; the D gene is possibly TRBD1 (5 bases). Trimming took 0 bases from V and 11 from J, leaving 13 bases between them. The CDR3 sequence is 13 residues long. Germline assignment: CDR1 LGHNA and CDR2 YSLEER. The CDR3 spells CASSQDLGRDAFF. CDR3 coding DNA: TGCGCCAGCAGCCAAGATTTGGGCAGGGACGCTTTCTTT.

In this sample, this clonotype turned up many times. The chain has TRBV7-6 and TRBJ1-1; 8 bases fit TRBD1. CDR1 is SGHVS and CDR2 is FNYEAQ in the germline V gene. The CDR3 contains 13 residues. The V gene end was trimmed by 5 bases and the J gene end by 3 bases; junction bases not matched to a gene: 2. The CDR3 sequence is CASSPGGHTEAFF. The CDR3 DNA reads TGTGCCAGCAGCCCAGGGGGCCACACTGAAGCTTTCTTT.

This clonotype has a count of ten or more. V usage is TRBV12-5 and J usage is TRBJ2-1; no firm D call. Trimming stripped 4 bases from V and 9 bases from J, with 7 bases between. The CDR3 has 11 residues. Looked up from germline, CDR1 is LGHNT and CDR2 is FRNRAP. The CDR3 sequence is CASGSGSEQFF. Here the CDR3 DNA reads TGTGCTAGTGGTTCCGGCAGTGAGCAGTTCTTC. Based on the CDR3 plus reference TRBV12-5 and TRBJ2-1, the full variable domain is DARVTQTPRHKVTEMGQEVTMRCQPILGHNTVFWYRQTMMQGLELLAYFRNRAPLDDSGMPKDRFSAEMPDATLATLKIQPSEPRDSAVYFCASGSGSEQFFGPGTRLTVL.

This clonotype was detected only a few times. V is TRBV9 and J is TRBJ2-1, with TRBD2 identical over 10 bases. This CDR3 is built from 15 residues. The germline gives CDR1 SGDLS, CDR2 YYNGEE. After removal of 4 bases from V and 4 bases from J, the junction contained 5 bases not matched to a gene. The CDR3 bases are TGTGCCAGCAGCCTCACTAGCGGGAAGTACAATGAGCAGTTCTTC. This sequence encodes CASSLTSGKYNEQFF.

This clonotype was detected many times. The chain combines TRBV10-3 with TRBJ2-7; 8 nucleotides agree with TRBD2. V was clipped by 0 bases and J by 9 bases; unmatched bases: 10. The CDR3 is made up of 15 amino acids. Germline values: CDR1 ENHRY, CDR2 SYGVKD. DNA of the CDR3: TGTGCCATCAGTGAGTCGACCATAGCGGGATACCTGCAGTACGTC. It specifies CAISESTIAGYLQYV.

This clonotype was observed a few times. DNA for the CDR3: TGCGCCAGCAGCTTGCGTCACATAAACACTGAAGCTTTCTTT. Translating it yields CASSLRHINTEAFF. V gene TRBV5-1 combines with J gene TRBJ1-1; D is unresolved. This CDR3 has 14 residues. Trimming shortened V by 1 base and J by 2 bases, and 9 bases separated the two germline ends. Germline CDR1 is SGHRS and CDR2 is YFSETQ.

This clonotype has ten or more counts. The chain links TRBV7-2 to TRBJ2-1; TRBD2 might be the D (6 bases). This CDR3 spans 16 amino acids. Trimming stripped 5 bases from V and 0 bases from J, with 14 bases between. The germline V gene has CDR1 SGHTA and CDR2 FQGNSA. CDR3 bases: TGTGCCAGCAGCAAGGGCGGAGGGCGCTCCTACAATGAGCAGTTCTTC. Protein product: CASSKGGGRSYNEQFF.

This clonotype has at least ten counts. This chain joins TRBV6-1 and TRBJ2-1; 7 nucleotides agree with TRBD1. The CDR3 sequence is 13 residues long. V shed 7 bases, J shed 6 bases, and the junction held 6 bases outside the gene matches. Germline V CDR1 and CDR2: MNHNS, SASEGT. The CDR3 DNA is TGTGCCAGCATGAGGGCAGGGGGCAATGAGCAGTTCTTC. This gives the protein CASMRAGGNEQFF.

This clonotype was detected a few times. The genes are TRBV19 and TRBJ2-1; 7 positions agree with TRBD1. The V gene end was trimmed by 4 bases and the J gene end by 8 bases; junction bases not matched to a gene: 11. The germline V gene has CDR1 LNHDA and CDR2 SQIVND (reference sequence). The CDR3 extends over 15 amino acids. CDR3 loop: CASSKFGTALDEQFF. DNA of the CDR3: TGTGCCAGTAGTAAATTCGGGACAGCGTTGGATGAGCAGTTCTTC.

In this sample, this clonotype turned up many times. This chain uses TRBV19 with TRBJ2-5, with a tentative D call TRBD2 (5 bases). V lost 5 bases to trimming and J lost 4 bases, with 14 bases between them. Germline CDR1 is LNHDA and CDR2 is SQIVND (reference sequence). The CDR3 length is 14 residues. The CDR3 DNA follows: TGTGCCAGTAGTCCCCCCGGGATCCGAGAGACCCAGTACTTC. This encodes CASSPPGIRETQYF.

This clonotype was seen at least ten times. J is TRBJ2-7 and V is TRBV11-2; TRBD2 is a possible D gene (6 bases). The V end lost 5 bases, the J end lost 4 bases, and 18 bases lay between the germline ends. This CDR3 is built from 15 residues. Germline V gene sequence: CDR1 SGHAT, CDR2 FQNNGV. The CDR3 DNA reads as TGTGCCAGCAGCCAGGATCCGGGACTGGGATACGAGCAGTACTTC. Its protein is CASSQDPGLGYEQYF.

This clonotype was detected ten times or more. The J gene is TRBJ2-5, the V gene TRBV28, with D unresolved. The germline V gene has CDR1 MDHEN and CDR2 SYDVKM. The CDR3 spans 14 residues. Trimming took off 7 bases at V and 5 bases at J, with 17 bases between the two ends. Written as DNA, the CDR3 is TGTGCCAGCATCTTTAATTCCCCGGGCGAGACCCAGTACTTC. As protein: CASIFNSPGETQYF.

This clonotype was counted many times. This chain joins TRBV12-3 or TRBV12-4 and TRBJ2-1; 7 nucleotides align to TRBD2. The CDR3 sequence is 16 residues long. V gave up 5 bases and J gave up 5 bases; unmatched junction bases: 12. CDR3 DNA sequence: TGTGCCAGCAGTCCCATCTCTAGCGGATGGGACAATGAGCAGTTCTTC. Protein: CASSPISSGWDNEQFF.

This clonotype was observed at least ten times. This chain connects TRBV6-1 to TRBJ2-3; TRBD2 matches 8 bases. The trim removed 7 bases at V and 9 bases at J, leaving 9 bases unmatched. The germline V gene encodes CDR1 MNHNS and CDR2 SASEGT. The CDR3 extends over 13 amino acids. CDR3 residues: CASMGTGGPTQYF. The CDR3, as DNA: TGTGCCAGCATGGGAACGGGAGGGCCCACGCAGTATTTT.

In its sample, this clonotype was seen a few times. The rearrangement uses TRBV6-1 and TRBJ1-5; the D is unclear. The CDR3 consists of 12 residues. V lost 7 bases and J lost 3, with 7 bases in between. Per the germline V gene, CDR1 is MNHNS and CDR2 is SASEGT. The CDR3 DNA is TGTGCCAGCATTAACATCAATCAGCCCCAGCATTTT. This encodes CASININQPQHF.

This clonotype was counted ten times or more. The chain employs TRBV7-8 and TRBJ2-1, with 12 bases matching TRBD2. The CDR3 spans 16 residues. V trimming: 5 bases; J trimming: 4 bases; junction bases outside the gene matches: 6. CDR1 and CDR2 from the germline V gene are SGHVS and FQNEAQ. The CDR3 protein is CASSVGLAGRYNEQFF. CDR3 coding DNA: TGTGCCAGCAGCGTAGGACTAGCGGGAAGATACAATGAGCAGTTCTTC.

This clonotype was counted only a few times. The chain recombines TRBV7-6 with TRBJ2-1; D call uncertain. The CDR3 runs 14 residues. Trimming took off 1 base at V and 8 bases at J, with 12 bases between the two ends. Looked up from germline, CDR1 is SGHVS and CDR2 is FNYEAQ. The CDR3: CASSLGGKHDEQFF. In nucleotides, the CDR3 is TGTGCCAGCAGCTTAGGGGGTAAACACGATGAGCAGTTCTTC. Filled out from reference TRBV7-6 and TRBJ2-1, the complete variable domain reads GAGVSQSPRYKVTKRGQDVALRCDPISGHVSLYWYRQALGQGPEFLTYFNYEAQQDKSGLPNDRFSAERPEGSISTLTIQRTEQRDSAMYRCASSLGGKHDEQFFGPGTRLTVL.

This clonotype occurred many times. The CDR3 here is CASSRDSYGYTF. CDR3 bases: TGTGCCAGCAGCCGGGACAGCTATGGCTACACCTTC. V and J are TRBV7-9 and TRBJ1-2; 7 bases match TRBD1. The germline gives CDR1 SEHNR, CDR2 FQNEAQ (reference sequence). The CDR3 covers 12 residues. Trimming removed 5 bases from V and 4 bases from J; junction bases left unmatched: 1.